This TCR beta chain came from a study of T cells after yellow fever vaccination (dated by TCRdb to between 2017 and 2020). Regarding the study in general: The SMART-Seq v4 Ultra Low Input RNA kit was used to prepare libraries from fractions with low cell numbers. To follow T-cell clones before and after both primary and booster YFV17D yellow fever vaccination, bulk TCR alpha and beta repertoires underwent longitudinal sequencing. Bulk PBMC replicates and cell subsets were isolated from blood drawn at multiple timepoints before and after both primary and secondary immunization. Two healthy male donors, one aged 18 to 30 and one aged 30 to 40 years, were included in the cohort. Here is what the overall study found, with its caveats: After the booster, most of the clones that had expanded following primary vaccination were detected again (approximately 95% of CD4 and around 90% of CD8), which suggests that memory was broadly maintained. A small share of clonotypes was detected in both CD4 and CD8 compartments, with the overlap likely arising from convergent recombination. The study included only a couple of donors, which limits how far the findings can be generalized. Compared with the primary T-cell response, the secondary T-cell response was faster but weaker, reaching its peak on day 5 rather than on day 15. FACS-sorted repertoires could contain abundant contaminating clonotypes from the bulk population, so computational filtering was required.

The CDR3 covers 16 residues, taking in both the cysteine and the phenylalanine. The kept DNA is CDR3 alone, 48 bases in frame from the first base. Trimming removed 1 base from V and 1 base from J, leaving 11 bases between the germline ends. Reading the germline V gene (reference sequence) gives CDR1 SGHKS and CDR2 YYEKEE. The treatment or condition label here, explained by the study, means: live attenuated yellow fever vaccine strain. At each blood-draw timepoint, two biological replicates of bulk PBMCs were obtained. PBMCs were isolated from peripheral blood using a standard Ficoll-Paque protocol. RNA was extracted with TriZol from bulk PBMCs, CD4 and CD8 fractions, and dextramer-positive and dextramer-negative fractions. TCRdb lists the instrument as Illumina NovaSeq 6000. TCR cDNA was synthesized by 5'RACE template switching, which introduced a universal primer site and unique molecular identifiers. Priming for cDNA synthesis came from both the TCR alpha and TCR beta constant segments. Library amplification involved two PCR steps, and the second step added sample barcodes and sequencing adapters. Libraries were sequenced on Illumina HiSeq 2500 (2x100 bp) or NovaSeq (2x150 bp). In the original analysis: Demultiplexing of reads and collapsing into UMI consensus sequences were performed with MIGEC, and V(D)J alignment was carried out with MiXCR. Clonotypes responding to the vaccine were identified with edgeR on replicate PBMC samples, with the criteria of FDR below 0.01 and a log2 fold change above 5 up to day 15. Each bulk clonotype received a CD4 or CD8 identity based on whether the sequenced CD4 or CD8 repertoire contained that clonotype at higher abundance. The public reads were reprocessed in TCRdb via fastp at Q25 and MiXCR, keeping in-frame beta chains. Every distinct CDR3 protein forms one entry, paired with its most common genes and DNA. The authors' filters were not applied to this entry. This sample comprises a few hundred thousand distinct CDR3 sequences, around 4.1% of them detected only once. Jointly, the top ten make up approximately 24% of the sample.

This clonotype was picked up a small number of times. Its antigen specificity is not known. No base qualities exist here, and no much larger clone lies one base off it. Recombination linked TRBV5-5 to TRBJ2-2; no D gene is confidently identified. Sequenced here: PBMCs, sampled 5 days after the yellow fever booster vaccination. The sequence derives from a man between 18 and 29 years old who received the YFV17D yellow fever vaccine. The CDR3 region has the sequence CASSLYPALNTGELFF. The DNA sequence follows: TGTGCCAGCAGCTTGTATCCGGCCTTGAACACCGGGGAGCTGTTTTTT.